This record concerns one T cell receptor beta chain sequence. No antigen is known for it. Collection of 9 to 10 milliliters of peripheral blood was performed for each donor. The CDR3 has 16 residues. Germline CDR1 is MNHEY and CDR2 is SVGEGT. V was pared by 6 bases and J by 2 bases, with 17 bases between. The data belong to a study of blood T cells in healthy people across ages. Study-wide results and caveats: Nothing was known about donor CMV status, and this possibly confounded expanded clonotype changes.

For the second PCR, which ran for 7 to 11 cycles, a sample-barcoded 5' primer and a J-beta primer mix were used. Each CDR3 protein is one row after TCRdb ran MiXCR on the 5' RACE reads. The table shows 1,500,000 or so distinct CDR3 sequences, with approximately 39% occurring only once. The sample comprised blood. The receptor's source is a woman under 30 in good health. This chain joins TRBV6-2 or TRBV6-3 and TRBJ1-5; no firm D call. The chain's CDR3 is CASSAPRTSGNQPQHF. The CDR3 DNA is TGTGCCAGCAGCGCCCCACGGACGTCGGGCAATCAGCCCCAGCATTTT.